One and the same sample provided the 7 T cell receptor beta chains below, sequenced in a study of blood T cell repertoires in COVID-19. The data were produced by immunoSEQ multiplex PCR, yet TCRdb's version contains in-frame clones alone and is incomplete. The data contain about 30,000 clones, around 87% of them singletons. Sequenced material: peripheral blood. The source is a human donor in a cohort sampled during active COVID-19. The donor label of this sample is uncertain.

V and J are TRBV29-1 and TRBJ2-3; D is unclear. CDR3 size: 13 residues. Germline V gives CDR1 SQVTM, CDR2 ANQGSEA. Trimming left V 6 bases short and J 0 bases short, with 10 bases between. The CDR3 spells CSVAGGSTDTQYF. The CDR3, as DNA: TGCAGCGTCGCCGGCGGTAGCACAGATACGCAGTATTTT.

This clone was seen a handful of times. The rearrangement links TRBV6-1 to TRBJ2-6, with D uncertain. The CDR3 extends over 15 amino acids. V dropped 1 base and J dropped 0 bases, with 4 bases sitting between them. The germline V gene encodes CDR1 MNHNS and CDR2 SASEGT. CDR3 amino acids: CASSEVFSGANVLTF. The CDR3 DNA reads as TGTGCCAGCAGTGAAGTCTTCTCTGGGGCCAACGTCCTGACTTTC.

The rearrangement joins TRBV5-1 to TRBJ1-3, with 7 bases that match TRBD1. V lost 3 bases and J lost 2; bases outside the gene matches: 8. The CDR3 runs to 16 residues. Germline V gene data show CDR1 as SGHRS and CDR2 as YFSETQ. The CDR3 here is CASSYSDRTPGNTIYF. CDR3 sequence (DNA): TGCGCCAGCAGCTACTCGGACAGGACCCCTGGAAACACCATATATTTT.

This clone was seen a single time. The rearrangement uses TRBV6-5 and TRBJ2-2; 8 nucleotides align to TRBD1. Trimming took 2 bases from V and 6 from J; bases not matched to a gene: 2. The CDR3 loop spans 14 amino acids. In germline, CDR1 is MNHEY, CDR2 SVGAGI. The CDR3 protein is CASSYETGAGELFF. Here the CDR3 DNA reads TGTGCCAGCAGTTACGAGACAGGGGCCGGGGAGCTGTTTTTT.

The V gene is TRBV11-2, the J gene TRBJ2-5; D might be TRBD2 (6 bases). Deletions cut 1 base from V and 6 bases from J, with 12 bases between. The CDR3 has 14 residues. Germline-derived CDR1 and CDR2 are SGHAT and FQNNGV. The CDR3 DNA reads as TGTGCCAGCAGCTTAGTTGGAGGGATGAAGACCCAGTACTTC. This translates into CASSLVGGMKTQYF.

This chain links TRBV11-2 with TRBJ2-1; D possibly corresponds to TRBD1 (5 bases). This CDR3 has 12 amino acids. V was cut by 1 base and J by 9 bases, with 7 bases left in between. Germline-derived CDR1 and CDR2 are SGHAT and FQNNGV. CDR3 amino acids: CASSLGGREQFF. Written as DNA, the CDR3 is TGTGCCAGCAGCTTAGGGGGCCGTGAGCAGTTCTTC. Based on the CDR3 plus reference TRBV11-2 and TRBJ2-1, the full variable domain is EAGVAQSPRYKIIEKRQSVAFWCNPISGHATLYWYQQILGQGPKLLIQFQNNGVVDDSQLPKDRFSAERLKGVDSTLKIQPAKLEDSAVYLCASSLGGREQFFGPGTRLTVL.

The chain's CDR3 is CASSLHGSNYGYTF. DNA for the CDR3: TGTGCCAGCAGCTTGCACGGGTCTAACTATGGCTACACCTTC. This chain joins TRBV5-5 and TRBJ1-2; D remains ambiguous. Between the trimmed V and J ends, which lost 1 base and 0 bases, there was a span of 7 bases. Germline CDR1 SGHKS, CDR2 YYEKEE (reference sequence). This CDR3 is built from 14 residues.